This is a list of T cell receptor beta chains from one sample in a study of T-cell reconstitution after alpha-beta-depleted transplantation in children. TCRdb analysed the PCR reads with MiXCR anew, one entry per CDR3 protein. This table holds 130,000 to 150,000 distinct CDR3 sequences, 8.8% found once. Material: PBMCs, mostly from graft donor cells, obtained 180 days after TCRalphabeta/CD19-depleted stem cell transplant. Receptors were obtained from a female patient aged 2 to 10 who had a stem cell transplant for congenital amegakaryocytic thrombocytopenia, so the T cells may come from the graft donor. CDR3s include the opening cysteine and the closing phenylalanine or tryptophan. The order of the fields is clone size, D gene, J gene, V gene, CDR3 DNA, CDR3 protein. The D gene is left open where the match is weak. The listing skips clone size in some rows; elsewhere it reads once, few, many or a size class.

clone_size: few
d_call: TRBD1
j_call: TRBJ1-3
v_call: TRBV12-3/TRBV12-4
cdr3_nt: TGTGCCAGCAGTGATAGACAGGGGACCGGAAACACCATATATTTT
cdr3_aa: CASSDRQGTGNTIYF

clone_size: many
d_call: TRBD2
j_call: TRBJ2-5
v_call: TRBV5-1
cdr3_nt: TGCGCCAGCAGCTTACTAGCGGGCCCCAGGGAGACCCAGTACTTC
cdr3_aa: CASSLLAGPRETQYF

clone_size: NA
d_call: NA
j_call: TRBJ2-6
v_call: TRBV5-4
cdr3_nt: TGTGCCAGCAGCTTGGGGGTCCTCTCTGGGGCCAACGTCCTGACTTTC
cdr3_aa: CASSLGVLSGANVLTF

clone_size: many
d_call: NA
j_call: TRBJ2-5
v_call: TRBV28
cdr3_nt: TGTGCCAGCAGTTTGTGGCGGGTCCAAGAGACCCAGTACTTC
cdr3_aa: CASSLWRVQETQYF

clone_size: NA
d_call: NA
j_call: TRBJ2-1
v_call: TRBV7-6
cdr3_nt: TGTGCCAGCAGCACTTACAGCTACAATGAGCAGTTCTTC
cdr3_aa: CASSTYSYNEQFF

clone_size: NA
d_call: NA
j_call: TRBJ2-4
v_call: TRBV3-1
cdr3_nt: TGTGCCAGCAGCCCACTCGGGAGAGCCAAAAACAGTCAGTACTTC
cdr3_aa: CASSPLGRAKNSQYF

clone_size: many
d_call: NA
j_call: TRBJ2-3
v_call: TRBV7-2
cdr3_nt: TGTGCCAGCAGCTTAGCATTTCCCGTGGAGACAGATACGCAGTATTTT
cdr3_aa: CASSLAFPVETDTQYF

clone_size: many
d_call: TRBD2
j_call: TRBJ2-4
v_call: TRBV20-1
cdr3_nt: TGCAGTGCTAGAGTCTTAGGACTAGATTCCAACATTCAGTACTTC
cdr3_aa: CSARVLGLDSNIQYF

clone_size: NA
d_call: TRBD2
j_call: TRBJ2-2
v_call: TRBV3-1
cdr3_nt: TGTGCCACCTCGGGACTAGCGGCCCGAAGGACCGGGGAGCTGTTTTTT
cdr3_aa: CATSGLAARRTGELFF

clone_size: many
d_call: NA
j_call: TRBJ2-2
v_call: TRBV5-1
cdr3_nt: TGCGCCAGCAGCTCGACAGCCAACACCGGGGAGCTGTTTTTT
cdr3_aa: CASSSTANTGELFF

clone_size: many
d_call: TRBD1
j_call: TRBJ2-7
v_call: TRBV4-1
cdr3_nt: TGCGCCAGCAGCCCAAGTCGACAGGGGGCTTACGAGCAGTACTTC
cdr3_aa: CASSPSRQGAYEQYF

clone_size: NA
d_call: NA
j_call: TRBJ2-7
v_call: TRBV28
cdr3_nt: TGTGCCAGCAGTATCGGACCACAGGGACTCCCCTACGAGCAGTACTTC
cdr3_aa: CASSIGPQGLPYEQYF

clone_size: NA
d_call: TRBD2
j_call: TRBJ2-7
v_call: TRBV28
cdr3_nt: TGTGCCAGCAGTGCACTAGCGGGAGGGCTTATCTCCTACGAGCAGTACTTC
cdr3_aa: CASSALAGGLISYEQYF

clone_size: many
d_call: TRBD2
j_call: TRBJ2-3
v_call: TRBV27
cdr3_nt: TGTGCCAGCAGTTTACTCGCGCTAGCGGGACACACAGATACGCAGTATTTT
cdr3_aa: CASSLLALAGHTDTQYF

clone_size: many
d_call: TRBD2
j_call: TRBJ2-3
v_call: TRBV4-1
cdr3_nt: TGCGCCAGCAGCCAAGATACGGGGGGGTCCACAGATACGCAGTATTTT
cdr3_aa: CASSQDTGGSTDTQYF

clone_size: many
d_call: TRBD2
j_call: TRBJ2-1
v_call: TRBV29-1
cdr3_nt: TGCAGCGTCCGAAAGCGGGGTGGGACCAATGAGCAGTTCTTC
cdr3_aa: CSVRKRGGTNEQFF

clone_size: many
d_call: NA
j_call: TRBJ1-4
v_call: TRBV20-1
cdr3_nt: TGCAGTGCCCGGGACACTCCTGAAAAACTGTTTTTT
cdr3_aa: CSARDTPEKLFF

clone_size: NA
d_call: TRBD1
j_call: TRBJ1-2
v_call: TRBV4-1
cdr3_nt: TGCGCCGGCAGCCAAGAAGGGACAGGTTATAATGGCTACACCTTC
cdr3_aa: CAGSQEGTGYNGYTF

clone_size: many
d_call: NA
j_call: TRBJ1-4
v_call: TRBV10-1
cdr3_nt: TGCGCCAGCATCAGAAAGGTCCGGGCGAATGAAAAACTGTTTTTT
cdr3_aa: CASIRKVRANEKLFF

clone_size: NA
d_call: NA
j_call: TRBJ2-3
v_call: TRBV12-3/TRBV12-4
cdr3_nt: TGTTCCAGCAGTCCCCTTTTGGATCAGGTGGGAACCCCAGATACGCAGTATTTT
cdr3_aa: CSSSPLLDQVGTPDTQYF

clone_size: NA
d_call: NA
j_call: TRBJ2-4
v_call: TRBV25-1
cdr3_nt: TGTGCCAGCAGTGAGATGGGGGGTAGAAACATTCAGTACTTC
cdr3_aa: CASSEMGGRNIQYF

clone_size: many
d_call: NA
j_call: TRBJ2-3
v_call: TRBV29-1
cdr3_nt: TGCAGCGTGACCGGGACTGAGGCCACAGATACGCAGTATTTT
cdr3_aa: CSVTGTEATDTQYF

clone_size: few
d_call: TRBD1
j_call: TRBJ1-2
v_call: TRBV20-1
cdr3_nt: TGCAGTGCTACCCTAGTTGGCTACAGGGGAGAGTCAGCTGGCTACACCTTC
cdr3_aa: CSATLVGYRGESAGYTF

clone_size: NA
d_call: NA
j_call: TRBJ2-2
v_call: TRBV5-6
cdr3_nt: TGTGCCAGCAGCTTAGCCATGCACCTATCCACCGGGGAGCTGTTTTTT
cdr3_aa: CASSLAMHLSTGELFF

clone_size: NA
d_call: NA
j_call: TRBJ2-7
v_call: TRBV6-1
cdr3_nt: TGTGCCAGCAGCTTTATGAGGGGAGCCTACGAGCAGTACTTC
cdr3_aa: CASSFMRGAYEQYF

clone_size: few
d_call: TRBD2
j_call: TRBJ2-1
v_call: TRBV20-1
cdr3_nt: TGCAGTGCTAGAGATTGGATCGGCGGGAGTAGCGACAATGAGCAGTTCTTC
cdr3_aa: CSARDWIGGSSDNEQFF

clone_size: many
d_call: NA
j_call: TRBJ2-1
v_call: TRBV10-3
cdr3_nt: TGTGCCATCAGTGATAGGCGGAGAGACAATGAGCAGTTCTTC
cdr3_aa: CAISDRRRDNEQFF

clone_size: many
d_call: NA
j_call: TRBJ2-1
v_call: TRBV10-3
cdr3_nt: TGTGCCATCAGACCGGGACACCTCTACAATGAGCAGTTCTTC
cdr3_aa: CAIRPGHLYNEQFF

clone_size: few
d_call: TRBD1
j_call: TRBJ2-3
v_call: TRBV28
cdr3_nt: TGTGCCAGCAGTTCCCCATCTCCCGGACAGGGGACAGATACGCAGTATTTT
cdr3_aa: CASSSPSPGQGTDTQYF